The 20 T cell receptor beta chains listed next were all sequenced from one sample in a study of T cells in Graves' hyperthyroidism and ophthalmopathy. TCR beta CDR3 sequences were amplified from RNA transcripts. Researchers ran a first-round RT-PCR on the TCR CDR3 using the HTBI primer set. TCRdb reanalysed the multiplex PCR reads using MiXCR and keeps one entry per CDR3 protein. The repertoire has fewer than 600,000 distinct CDR3 sequences, 12% to 15% of them found once; the top ten carry approximately 15%. Sequences were obtained from blood. These receptors came from a woman in her thirties or forties with Graves' hyperthyroidism.

This clonotype was seen repeatedly, ten times or more. The J gene is TRBJ1-5, the V gene TRBV6-1, with D possibly being TRBD1 (5 bases). The CDR3 runs to 15 residues. The ends were cut back, 9 bases at V and 2 bases at J, with 17 bases in the middle. Germline CDR1 MNHNS, CDR2 SASEGT. The CDR3 spells CARGTEGTGNQPQHF. CDR3 sequence (DNA): TGTGCCAGGGGAACCGAGGGGACGGGCAATCAGCCCCAGCATTTT.

Concerning this clonotype itself: A single base separates this from a much larger clone, so it may be a read error. The CDR3 DNA is TGTGCCAGCACCTGGGGGACTAGCGGTACTTATGAGCAGTACTTC. Its protein product is CASTWGTSGTYEQYF. J is TRBJ2-7 and V is TRBV12-3 or TRBV12-4, with TRBD2 matching 11 bases. This CDR3 comprises 15 residues. V dropped 7 bases and J dropped 7; count of bases not matched to a gene: 12.

This clonotype was found a few times. The genes are TRBV20-1 and TRBJ2-5; unclear D gene. The CDR3 length is 15 residues. V gave up 0 bases and J gave up 1 base, with 12 bases separating them. Looked up from germline, CDR1 is DFQATT and CDR2 is SNEGSKA (reference sequence). CDR3 residues: CSAREFGKPQETQYF. The CDR3 DNA reads as TGCAGTGCTAGAGAGTTCGGTAAACCCCAAGAGACCCAGTACTTC.

This clonotype was observed many times. DNA for the CDR3: TGTGCCAGCAGCCGGTCCCGGGACATCCTGAACACTGAAGCTTTCTTT. Encoded protein: CASSRSRDILNTEAFF. The J gene is TRBJ1-1, the V gene TRBV7-9, with D possibly TRBD1 on 6 matching bases. Trimming shortened V by 5 bases and J by 0 bases, and 16 bases separated the two germline ends. Germline V gene lookup returns CDR1 SEHNR and CDR2 FQNEAQ (reference sequence). This CDR3 has 16 residues.

A few counts support this clonotype. The chain recombines TRBV27 with TRBJ2-2; D gene uncertain. The CDR3 is made up of 14 amino acids. CDR1 MNHEY and CDR2 SMNVEV come from the germline V gene (reference sequence). Trimming cost V 1 base and J 3 bases, with 6 bases left between them. As DNA, the CDR3 is TGTGCCAGCAGTTTATTAGGGCACACCGGGGAGCTGTTTTTT. Translation gives CASSLLGHTGELFF.

In this sample, this clonotype turned up many times. The chain has TRBV12-3 or TRBV12-4 and TRBJ2-5; D not certain. The CDR3 spans 11 residues. V lost 5 bases and J lost 4, with 5 bases in between. The chain's CDR3 is CASSGGETQYF. The CDR3 coding sequence is TGTGCCAGCAGTGGTGGAGAGACCCAGTACTTC.

There are many counts of this clonotype. The chain recombines TRBV6-2 or TRBV6-3 with TRBJ2-2; D is ambiguous. The CDR3 length is 16 residues. V lost 6 bases, J lost 8 bases, and 22 bases lay in between. Per the germline V gene, CDR1 is MNHEY and CDR2 is SVGEGT. As DNA, the CDR3 is TGTGCCAGCAGGCCGTTGGAGCGAACCCCCACGGGGGAGCTGTTTTTT. Amino acid sequence: CASRPLERTPTGELFF.

The sample holds a few counts of this clonotype. The V gene is TRBV20-1, the J gene TRBJ2-1; 9 bases are shared with TRBD1. Per germline, CDR1 DFQATT and CDR2 SNEGSKA (reference sequence). The CDR3 consists of 15 residues. J lost 8 bases, V lost 5 bases, and 13 bases had no gene match. CDR3 loop: CSAGDPGQGSDEQFF. CDR3 nucleotides: TGCAGTGCTGGTGATCCGGGACAGGGTTCCGATGAGCAGTTCTTC.

The gene calls are TRBV19 and TRBJ2-1; 7 nucleotides match TRBD2. The CDR3 runs to 15 residues. The V gene's germline CDR1 is LNHDA and CDR2 SQIVND (reference sequence). The V segment lost 8 bases and the J segment 7 bases; nucleotides outside the gene matches: 14. This CDR3 is CASRLGAGAVNEQFF. The CDR3 nucleotides read TGTGCCAGTCGGCTAGGGGCGGGAGCGGTGAATGAGCAGTTCTTC.

This clonotype was picked up a small number of times. V and J are TRBV4-1 and TRBJ2-3, with 7 bases matching TRBD1. Germline CDR1 and CDR2: MGHRA and YSYEKL. V was pared by 3 bases and J by 5 bases, with 8 bases of the junction left unmatched. The CDR3 length is 15 residues. CDR3 nucleotide sequence: TGCGCCAGCAGCCAGAGTACAGGGGTTGGAGATACGCAGTATTTT. It translates to CASSQSTGVGDTQYF.

At least ten counts were recorded for this clonotype. The gene calls are TRBV12-3 or TRBV12-4 and TRBJ1-1, with D unclear. There are 14 residues in the CDR3. The germline V and J ends were trimmed by 3 bases and 6 bases, with 14 bases remaining between them. The DNA of the CDR3 is TGTGCCAGCAGTTTGTTCCGCTTGAAGTCTGAAGCTTTCTTT. It yields the protein CASSLFRLKSEAFF.

This clonotype was counted ten times or more. The chain combines TRBV3-1 with TRBJ2-7, with 10 bases lining up with TRBD2. The length of the CDR3 is 16 residues. The germline CDR1 and CDR2 sequences are LGHDT and YNNKEL (reference sequence). V shed 1 base, J shed 3 bases, and the junction held 6 bases outside the gene matches. The CDR3 nucleotides are TGTGCCAGCAGCCAAGGAAAGGCTAGCGGGAGCTACGAGCAGTACTTC. Translated, it gives CASSQGKASGSYEQYF.

This chain uses TRBV19 with TRBJ2-3, with 8 bases matching TRBD1. This CDR3 has 16 amino acids. In germline, CDR1 is LNHDA, CDR2 SQIVND (reference sequence). The trim removed 6 bases at V and 2 bases at J, leaving 10 bases unmatched. CDR3 protein: CASRDRVEGTTDTQYF. The DNA of the CDR3 is TGTGCCAGTAGGGACAGGGTAGAGGGGACCACAGATACGCAGTATTTT.

This clonotype showed up many times. The chain joins TRBV3-1 to TRBJ1-1, with unresolved D. The germline V gene encodes CDR1 LGHDT and CDR2 YNNKEL (reference sequence). The CDR3 loop spans 15 amino acids. V shed 1 base and J shed 2 bases, with 11 bases lying between them. CDR3 coding DNA: TGTGCCAGCAGCCAAGGGCGGACCGACAACACTGAAGCTTTCTTT. It specifies CASSQGRTDNTEAFF.

This clonotype was observed at least ten times. The chain is built from TRBV4-1 and TRBJ1-1; no clear D gene. V shed 7 bases and J shed 6 bases, with 15 bases lying between them. Germline V lookup: CDR1 MGHRA, CDR2 YSYEKL. This CDR3 region has 13 residues. CDR3 region: CASKSMSGPEAFF. As DNA, the CDR3 is TGCGCCAGCAAATCAATGTCCGGACCTGAAGCTTTCTTT.

V is TRBV5-1 and J is TRBJ2-7; 7 positions agree with TRBD2. The V segment lost 0 bases and the J segment 3 bases; nucleotides outside the gene matches: 12. Per germline, CDR1 SGHRS and CDR2 YFSETQ. The CDR3 sequence is 17 residues long. CDR3 sequence: CASSLDATASGFYEQYF. CDR3 sequence (DNA): TGCGCCAGCAGCTTGGATGCTACAGCTAGCGGTTTCTACGAGCAGTACTTC.

This clonotype has ten or more counts. The V and J genes are TRBV12-3 or TRBV12-4 and TRBJ1-5; TRBD1 matches at 8 bases. Trimming took 4 bases from V and 6 from J; bases not matched to a gene: 8. The CDR3 extends over 15 amino acids. In DNA, the CDR3 is TGTGCCAGCAGTTCCGGACAGGGAATCAGTCAGCCCCAGCATTTT. Translating gives CASSSGQGISQPQHF.

This clonotype was found many times. The chain couples TRBV2 to TRBJ2-2; D possibly corresponds to TRBD2 (6 bases). V lost 3 bases to trimming and J lost 1 base, with 9 bases between them. The CDR3 is 15 amino acids. Germline assignment: CDR1 SNHLY and CDR2 FYNNEI. CDR3 DNA: TGTGCCAGCAGTGATACGGGGGAGAACACCGGGGAGCTGTTTTTT. Its protein is CASSDTGENTGELFF.

This chain uses TRBV5-1 with TRBJ2-5, with 7 positions matching TRBD1. The V gene's germline CDR1 is SGHRS and CDR2 YFSETQ. This CDR3 spans 15 amino acids. Germline trimming cut 4 bases from V and 0 bases from J; bases unmatched to any gene: 6. This chain's CDR3 is CASSPGGDYQETQYF. The CDR3 DNA reads as TGCGCCAGCAGCCCAGGGGGAGATTACCAAGAGACCCAGTACTTC.

The V gene is TRBV29-1, the J gene TRBJ1-2; 7 positions match TRBD1. Trimming took 8 bases from V and 2 from J; bases not matched to a gene: 11. The CDR3 runs to 14 residues. CDR1 SQVTM and CDR2 ANQGSEA come from the germline V gene. The CDR3 sequence is CSIVEGAQNYGYTF. The CDR3 coding sequence is TGCAGCATTGTCGAGGGGGCGCAGAACTATGGCTACACCTTC.